This TCR beta chain appears in the sequencing data of a study of blood T cell dynamics during melanoma immunotherapy. Across the study: First-line therapy was either pembrolizumab or nivolumab with ipilimumab for metastatic melanoma.

As to time point: pre-treatment baseline. One draw preceded checkpoint blockade; another followed its first cycle at week 3. Apart from two fast progressors, RECIST 1.1 response was judged 12 weeks post-infusion. V lost 4 bases, J lost 6 bases, and 11 bases lay in between. Germline loops: CDR1 SGHNT, CDR2 YYREEE (reference sequence). The CDR3 extends over 13 amino acids. The protocol was immunoSEQ multiplex PCR, while the TCRdb copy is restricted to in-frame clones and leaves out a portion. The sample holds approximately 13,000 clones, more than 75% seen once. This TCR was recovered from a human donor with melanoma. V and J are TRBV5-4 and TRBJ2-4; no definite D call. This specimen consisted of blood, obtained from a patient treated with checkpoint blockade. Here the CDR3 DNA reads TGTGCCAGCAGCCTTGAACCCTTAAACATTCAGTACTTC. Translation gives CASSLEPLNIQYF.